What follows are 25 T cell receptor beta chains derived from one specimen sequenced in a study (dated by TCRdb to between 2014 and 2017). Library preparation employed 5' RACE. Sequencing used an Illumina MiSeq. TCRdb reanalyzed the raw reads on its own, using fastp at Q25 for trimming and MiXCR for clone calling, and kept in-frame beta chains. Here each entry gathers all rows of one CDR3 protein and keeps the most common genes and DNA. A total of approximately 29,000 distinct CDR3 sequences appear in this sample, approximately 27% of them only once. The ten top clones hold roughly 4% of the sample. The sample taken for sequencing was naive CD4+ T cells sorted from a lymph node. The intended sense of this specimen's cell subset or site label: naive CD4+ T cells, CD4+CD45RA+CD25-. These receptors all stem from a female donor with breast cancer.

The J gene is TRBJ1-5, the V gene TRBV7-9; TRBD1 is a possible D gene (5 bases). Germline V gene data show CDR1 as SEHNR and CDR2 as FQNEAQ (reference sequence). V lost 4 bases and J lost 1, with 14 bases in between. The CDR3 covers 16 residues. The CDR3 protein is CASSSTGEISNQPQHF. CDR3 nucleotide sequence: TGTGCCAGCAGCTCAACAGGAGAGATAAGCAATCAGCCCCAGCATTTT.

DNA of the CDR3: TGTGCCAGCAGCCTTAAAGACAGTACAGCCTCACCCCTCCACTTT. Protein product: CASSLKDSTASPLHF. The V gene is TRBV7-9, the J gene TRBJ1-6; D is perhaps TRBD1 (5 bases). V shed 5 bases and J shed 10 bases, with 18 bases lying between them. This CDR3 has 15 residues. Germline CDR1 and CDR2: SEHNR and FQNEAQ (reference sequence).

The CDR3 spells CASSPWEGANEQYF. The CDR3 DNA reads TGCGCCAGCAGCCCTTGGGAGGGGGCCAACGAGCAGTACTTC. This sequence joins TRBV5-1 and TRBJ2-7, with D possibly called TRBD1 or TRBD2 (7 bases each). The V end was cut by 4 bases, the J end by 5 bases, with 16 bases between. The CDR3 runs to 14 residues. Per germline, CDR1 SGHRS and CDR2 YFSETQ. Drawing the rest from reference TRBV5-1 and TRBJ2-7, the complete variable domain is KAGVTQTPRYLIKTRGQQVTLSCSPISGHRSVSWYQQTPGQGLQFLFEYFSETQRNKGNFPGRFSGRQFSNSRSEMNVSTLELGDSALYLCASSPWEGANEQYFGPGTRLTVT.

The gene calls are TRBV5-1 and TRBJ1-2; D is perhaps TRBD1 (5 bases). This CDR3 contains 15 residues. From germline, CDR1 is SGHRS and CDR2 YFSETQ. V gave up 4 bases and J gave up 1 base, with 14 bases separating them. The CDR3 DNA reads TGCGCCAGCAGCCGAGGGGATAGGGATAACTATGGCTACACCTTC. Protein product: CASSRGDRDNYGYTF.

In the case of this clonotype: A single base separates this from a much larger clone, so it may be a read error. This chain links TRBV9 with TRBJ2-2, with a weak D call TRBD2 (5 bases). Per germline, CDR1 SGDLS and CDR2 YYNGEE. The CDR3 extends over 14 amino acids. V lost 0 bases and J 8 bases, leaving 11 bases between the germline ends. The CDR3 here is CASSVVVEAGELFF. In DNA form, the CDR3 reads TGTGCCAGCAGCGTAGTTGTGGAGGCTGGGGAGCTGTTTTTT.

This chain joins TRBV29-1 and TRBJ1-1; a weak D match, TRBD1 (6 bases). The CDR3 spans 11 residues. The germline V gene has CDR1 SQVTM and CDR2 ANQGSEA. V lost 6 bases and J lost 4, with 9 bases in between. CDR3 sequence reads: CSVLRGTEAFF. The DNA for the CDR3 is TGCAGCGTCCTCAGGGGCACTGAAGCTTTCTTT.

The V call is TRBV27, the J call TRBJ2-5; D remains ambiguous. Per germline, CDR1 MNHEY and CDR2 SMNVEV (reference sequence). This CDR3 comprises 11 residues. The V end was cut by 9 bases, the J end by 5 bases, with 10 bases between. CDR3 residues: CASKYGETQYF. The DNA of the CDR3 is TGTGCCAGTAAATACGGGGAGACCCAGTACTTC.

As for this clonotype: A read error may be the cause here, since a much bigger clone is one base away. The genes are TRBV7-9 and TRBJ2-1; D is possibly TRBD2 (6 bases). CDR1 is SEHNR and CDR2 is FQNEAQ in the germline V gene (reference sequence). The CDR3 is 14 residues long. The CDR3 sequence: CTSSLAASYNEQFF. CDR3 DNA sequence: TGTACCAGCAGCTTAGCGGCTTCCTACAATGAGCAGTTCTTC. The whole variable domain, remainder taken from reference TRBV7-9 and TRBJ2-1, is DTGVSQNPRHKITKRGQNVTFRCDPISEHNRLYWYRQTLGQGPEFLTYFQNEAQLEKSRLLSDRFSAERPKGSFSTLEIQRTEQGDSAMYLCTSSLAASYNEQFFGPGTRLTVL.

This clonotype was recorded a few times. The rearrangement links TRBV18 to TRBJ2-1, with TRBD2 identical over 7 bases. Germline assignment: CDR1 KGHSH and CDR2 LQKENI. There are 16 residues in the CDR3. V shed 5 bases and J 5 bases; nucleotides not matched to a gene: 12. The CDR3 region is CASSRPGTNRHNEQFF. The CDR3 bases are TGTGCCAGCTCAAGACCGGGGACTAACCGCCACAATGAGCAGTTCTTC.

V gene TRBV2 combines with J gene TRBJ2-4; D not resolved. The CDR3 extends over 15 amino acids. In germline, CDR1 is SNHLY, CDR2 FYNNEI. Between the trimmed V and J ends, which lost 2 bases and 1 base, there was a span of 9 bases. CDR3 bases: TGTGCCAGCAGTGAAAAGGGCCCTGCCAAAAACATTCAGTACTTC. Translating it yields CASSEKGPAKNIQYF.

V gene TRBV4-1 combines with J gene TRBJ1-5; D is unclear. From germline, CDR1 is MGHRA and CDR2 YSYEKL. The V end was cut by 0 bases, the J end by 2 bases, with 5 bases between. CDR3 length equals 14 residues. This CDR3 reads CASSQEGRNQPQHF. The CDR3 DNA follows: TGCGCCAGCAGCCAAGAGGGTCGCAATCAGCCCCAGCATTTT.

The chain uses TRBV12-3 or TRBV12-4 and TRBJ2-1, with 9 bases aligning to TRBD2. V trimming: 6 bases; J trimming: 4 bases; junction bases outside the gene matches: 7. The CDR3 runs 15 residues. The CDR3 DNA is TGTGCCAGCAGGCGAGGGACTAGCAGATACAATGAGCAGTTCTTC. Protein: CASRRGTSRYNEQFF.

A word on this clonotype: Just one base apart from a much larger clone, this may be a read error. This chain links TRBV7-2 with TRBJ2-7, with 13 positions matching TRBD2. The CDR3 contains 14 residues. The trim removed 8 bases at V and 4 bases at J, leaving 5 bases unmatched. In germline, CDR1 is SGHTA, CDR2 FQGNSA. The CDR3 region is CTSGLLAGGYEQYF. The CDR3 coding sequence is TGTACCAGCGGCCTACTAGCGGGAGGGTACGAGCAGTACTTC.

The V call is TRBV4-1, the J call TRBJ2-1; 7 bases map to TRBD2. J was trimmed by 4 bases and V by 4 bases; bases with no gene match: 4. The V gene's germline CDR1 is MGHRA and CDR2 YSYEKL. This CDR3 region has 14 residues. CDR3 sequence (DNA): TGCGCCAGCAGCCTATCGGGGGGTTACAATGAGCAGTTCTTC. Translation gives CASSLSGGYNEQFF.

The V gene is TRBV12-2, the J gene TRBJ2-1; the table names TRBD1, a call not compared with the DNA. TRBV12-2 corresponds to a pseudogene. The CDR3 has 15 amino acids. The CDR3 region is CASRLEAPPGNEQFF. The CDR3 region has the DNA TGTGCAAGTCGCTTAGAAGCTCCTCCGGGCAATGAGCAGTTCTTC.

The rearrangement uses TRBV15 and TRBJ1-1; D remains ambiguous. With 3 bases removed from V and 7 bases from J, the gap between germline ends came to 21 bases. This CDR3 is built from 16 residues. From germline, CDR1 is LNHNV and CDR2 YYDKDF (reference sequence). Here the CDR3 DNA reads TGTGCCACCAGCAGGGATAGAGGACCCTCGGGATTTGAAGCTTTCTTT. Its translation is CATSRDRGPSGFEAFF.

This clonotype has a handful of counts. The V call is TRBV9, the J call TRBJ2-1; the match to TRBD2 covers 13 bases. The V gene's germline CDR1 is SGDLS and CDR2 YYNGEE. V shed 3 bases and J 7 bases; nucleotides not matched to a gene: 4. This CDR3 is built from 15 residues. Written as DNA, the CDR3 is TGTGCCAGCAGCGGGACTAGCGGGAGCCCTAATGAGCAGTTCTTC. Translation: CASSGTSGSPNEQFF.

The table lists this clonotype with many counts. The V gene is TRBV6-2 or TRBV6-3, the J gene TRBJ2-5; D possibly corresponds to TRBD2 (6 bases). Germline-derived CDR1 and CDR2 are MNHEY and SVGEGT. Trimming took off 6 bases at V and 5 bases at J, with 16 bases between the two ends. The CDR3 covers 14 residues. DNA for the CDR3: TGTGCCAGCAGCCCCCGCCTCGGAGGGGAGACCCAGTACTTC. Translated: CASSPRLGGETQYF.

This clonotype was observed a few times. The junction and the germline gene differ at one end; a read error may be behind it. The J gene is TRBJ1-1, the V gene TRBV4-2, with D unresolved. The CDR3 sequence is 12 residues long. The germline V gene has CDR1 LGHNA and CDR2 YNFKEQ. The CDR3 loop is CASSQDLGRALF. The CDR3 DNA is TGTGCCAGCAGCCAAGATCTGGGGAGAGCTCTCTTT.

Ten or more counts support this clonotype. The V call is TRBV7-8, the J call TRBJ2-1; D remains unclear. Trimming removed 0 bases at V and 2 bases at J, with 8 bases between. CDR3 length equals 15 residues. Per germline, CDR1 SGHVS and CDR2 FQNEAQ. The CDR3, as DNA: TGTGCCAGCAGCTTAGCGTCAGGTCCCTACAATGAGCAGTTCTTC. This translates into CASSLASGPYNEQFF.

CDR3 loop: CALAKGGASTGELFF. The CDR3 DNA reads TGTGCCCTCGCAAAGGGGGGCGCGTCCACCGGGGAGCTGTTTTTT. The chain employs TRBV30 and TRBJ2-2; D may correspond to TRBD1 or TRBD2 (6 bases each). Between the trimmed V and J ends, which lost 8 bases and 4 bases, there was a span of 20 bases. This CDR3 comprises 15 residues. Germline CDR1 GTSNPN, CDR2 SVGIG (reference sequence).

J is TRBJ2-7 and V is TRBV28, with D perhaps TRBD1 (6 bases). With 3 bases removed from V and 4 bases from J, the gap between germline ends came to 10 bases. This CDR3 has 13 residues. Germline V CDR1 and CDR2: MDHEN, SYDVKM. This CDR3 reads CASSFVQGYEQYF. The CDR3, as DNA: TGTGCCAGCAGTTTCGTCCAGGGGTACGAGCAGTACTTC.

This clonotype was found a few times. The V and J genes are TRBV28 and TRBJ1-2, with D perhaps matching TRBD1 (6 bases). The CDR3 covers 15 residues. V was shortened by 3 bases and J by 1 base, with 12 bases between the two germline ends. Germline values: CDR1 MDHEN, CDR2 SYDVKM. The CDR3 region has the DNA TGTGCCAGCAGTTTCGGGGGCGGCCTTAACTATGGCTACACCTTC. Translating it yields CASSFGGGLNYGYTF.

To note about this clonotype: At one boundary the junction diverges from the germline segment, which might be a read error. The rearrangement joins TRBV10-1 to TRBJ2-4; 7 bases match TRBD1. Germline CDR1 and CDR2: WNHNN and SYGVQD (reference sequence). The CDR3 loop spans 15 amino acids. This CDR3 is CASSENRQGKNMQYF. The CDR3 DNA follows: TGCGCCAGCAGTGAGAACCGACAGGGTAAAAACATGCAGTACTTC.

V and J are TRBV20-1 and TRBJ2-2; D is uncertain. Germline lookup yields CDR1 DFQATT and CDR2 SNEGSKA (reference sequence). This CDR3 is 14 amino acids long. V was trimmed by 7 bases and J by 4 bases, leaving 16 bases between them. CDR3 protein: CSVIPAAGTGELFF. CDR3 in DNA: TGCAGTGTCATACCTGCGGCAGGCACCGGGGAGCTGTTTTTT.